This T cell receptor beta chain was sequenced during a study of blood T cell repertoires in COVID-19. About the study: The study drew acute and convalescent COVID-19 samples from the United States, Italy and Spain. Sources were T cells, B-cell-depleted T cells, or PBMCs; the material itself was cDNA or gDNA.

The CDR3 length is 19 residues. Profiled with immunoSEQ multiplex PCR; TCRdb holds only in-frame clones, not every one. The sample lists about 130,000 clones, over 80% occurring once. This sequence joins TRBV21-1 and TRBJ2-7; the listed D gene, TRBD2, was not tested against the DNA. TRBV21-1 is tagged as a pseudogene. Sequencing used peripheral blood. The TCR comes from a man in his sixties with acute or convalescent COVID-19. The chain's CDR3 is CASSGPREGFIPLSYEQYF. CDR3 DNA: TGTGCCAGCAGCGGGCCGCGGGAGGGATTCATACCCCTCTCCTACGAGCAGTACTTC.